These 30 T cell receptor beta chains share one sample of origin, sequenced in a study of T-cell reconstitution after alpha-beta-depleted transplantation in children. Unique molecular identifiers were used in preparing the TCRbeta library. Each CDR3 protein gets one entry after TCRdb re-called the PCR reads with MiXCR. Seen here are around 190,000 distinct CDR3 sequences, 5.5% to 7% observed once, and the top ten hold 5.5%. Material: PBMCs, obtained before TCRalphabeta/CD19-depleted stem cell transplant. Every receptor here comes from a boy under 10 years old with acute lymphoblastic leukemia, due to receive a stem cell transplant.

As concerns this clonotype: A far larger clone differs by one base, so this is likely a read error. This likely comes from a read error, as the CDR3 has no conserved phenylalanine or tryptophan at its end. This chain joins TRBV5-1 and TRBJ1-1; D remains ambiguous. The CDR3 is made up of 13 amino acids. Trimming took 0 bases from V and 1 from J, leaving 4 bases between them. Germline lookup yields CDR1 SGHRS and CDR2 YFSETQ. DNA of the CDR3: TGCGCCAGCAGCTTGGGGCGGAACACTGAAGCTTTCTAT. Residues: CASSLGRNTEAFY.

This clonotype came up many times. The chain is built from TRBV7-2 and TRBJ2-1, with D perhaps matching TRBD2 (6 bases). The CDR3 has 17 amino acids. The germline gives CDR1 SGHTA, CDR2 FQGNSA. V dropped 0 bases and J dropped 8 bases, with 20 bases sitting between them. The CDR3 region has the DNA TGTGCCAGCAGCTTAGCGATGGCGGGAACGTTTACGGATGAGCAGTTCTTC. Translation: CASSLAMAGTFTDEQFF.

Concerning this clonotype itself: A much larger clone sits a single nucleotide away, making a read error possible. This rearrangement joins TRBV12-3 or TRBV12-4 to TRBJ2-2; 10 bases are shared with TRBD1. The CDR3 consists of 18 residues. CDR3 bases: TGTGCCCGCAGTCACCAACGACCGGGACAGGGGATCTCCGGGGAGCTGTTTTTT. Its protein is CARSHQRPGQGISGELFF.

CDR3 region: CASRAGTASSYEQYF. The CDR3 DNA follows: TGTGCCAGCAGAGCTGGGACAGCGAGCTCCTACGAGCAGTACTTC. The chain employs TRBV28 and TRBJ2-7; 7 bases align to TRBD1. This CDR3 has 15 amino acids. V was clipped by 6 bases and J by 0 bases; unmatched bases: 8. Germline CDR1 reads MDHEN; CDR2 reads SYDVKM.

In this sample, this clonotype turned up a few times. The V gene is TRBV20-1, the J gene TRBJ2-2; TRBD2 is a possible D gene (6 bases). Per the germline V gene, CDR1 is DFQATT and CDR2 is SNEGSKA (reference sequence). V was trimmed by 4 bases and J by 0 bases, leaving 9 bases between them. The CDR3 covers 14 residues. For the CDR3, the DNA is TGCAGTGCTATCTGGGGGGCGAACACCGGGGAGCTGTTTTTT. This encodes CSAIWGANTGELFF.

V and J are TRBV7-6 and TRBJ2-7; D is ambiguous. Germline V gene lookup returns CDR1 SGHVS and CDR2 FNYEAQ. V was clipped by 1 base and J by 6 bases, with 13 bases between them. This CDR3 is 14 amino acids long. The chain's CDR3 is CASSLEASTSEQYF. For the CDR3, the DNA is TGTGCCAGCAGCTTAGAGGCTTCGACAAGCGAGCAGTACTTC.

This clonotype was seen repeatedly, ten times or more. The genes are TRBV12-3 or TRBV12-4 and TRBJ1-2; no firm D call. V lost 8 bases and J 2 bases, leaving 9 bases between the germline ends. The CDR3 runs to 12 residues. The CDR3 DNA is TGTGCCAGCCGGGTCGCAAACTATGGCTACACCTTC. Translated, it gives CASRVANYGYTF.

Many counts were recorded for this clonotype. The chain is built from TRBV12-3 or TRBV12-4 and TRBJ1-6; D gene ambiguous. V gave up 2 bases and J gave up 7 bases, with 3 bases separating them. The CDR3 totals 12 residues. This CDR3 is CASSLRNSPLHF. In DNA, the CDR3 is TGTGCCAGCAGTTTAAGGAATTCACCCCTCCACTTT.

This rearrangement joins TRBV12-5 to TRBJ2-1, with 8 bases matching TRBD2. CDR1 LGHNT and CDR2 FRNRAP come from the germline V gene. With 5 bases clipped from V and 7 bases from J, the junction kept 13 bases outside the gene matches. This CDR3 region has 16 residues. The CDR3 sequence: CASGDPGRGAGNEQFF. The CDR3 DNA reads as TGTGCTAGTGGTGACCCAGGGCGGGGGGCCGGGAATGAGCAGTTCTTC.

This chain links TRBV20-1 with TRBJ1-6, with D possibly TRBD1 on 6 matching bases. Germline assignment: CDR1 DFQATT and CDR2 SNEGSKA (reference sequence). The V end was cut by 7 bases, the J end by 7 bases, with 17 bases between. The CDR3 extends over 14 amino acids. CDR3 nucleotides: TGCAGTGTCCAACAGGGCGCTGGAAATTCACCCCTCCACTTT. Encoded protein: CSVQQGAGNSPLHF.

This chain links TRBV28 with TRBJ2-6; unclear D gene. V was trimmed by 5 bases and J by 2 bases, leaving 10 bases between them. Per germline, CDR1 MDHEN and CDR2 SYDVKM. The CDR3 spans 15 residues. The CDR3 DNA sequence: TGTGCCAGCAGTCGAAGCCTCGCTGGGGCCAACGTCCTGACTTTC. Translation gives CASSRSLAGANVLTF.

The chain employs TRBV27 and TRBJ2-7; the D call may be TRBD1 or TRBD2 (5 bases each). This CDR3 is 12 amino acids long. Germline V gene data show CDR1 as MNHEY and CDR2 as SMNVEV (reference sequence). V was pared by 4 bases and J by 7 bases, with 11 bases between. In nucleotides, the CDR3 is TGTGCCAGCAGTTCCGGGGCAGGTGAGCAGTACTTC. Amino acids: CASSSGAGEQYF.

In its sample, this clonotype was seen many times. The chain combines TRBV28 with TRBJ1-4; the D is unclear. CDR1 is MDHEN, CDR2 SYDVKM, per germline. This CDR3 is 14 amino acids long. V was clipped by 7 bases and J by 7 bases, with 16 bases between them. CDR3 region: CASTETRRSEKLFF. CDR3 nucleotide sequence: TGTGCCAGCACCGAAACGAGACGGAGTGAAAAACTGTTTTTT.

The chain combines TRBV20-1 with TRBJ2-5; D might be TRBD1 (6 bases). CDR1 is DFQATT and CDR2 is SNEGSKA in the germline V gene (reference sequence). V shed 1 base and J shed 5 bases, with 8 bases lying between them. The CDR3 is 12 residues long. The CDR3 is CSARVRGETQYF. In nucleotides, the CDR3 is TGCAGTGCTAGAGTGAGGGGGGAGACCCAGTACTTC.

In this sample, this clonotype turned up many times. The chain's CDR3 is CASSVAGASRGTQETQYF. The DNA for the CDR3 is TGTGCCAGCAGCGTAGCTGGAGCTAGCAGAGGAACTCAAGAGACCCAGTACTTC. The V and J genes are TRBV9 and TRBJ2-5, with a weak D call TRBD2 (5 bases). V shed 0 bases and J shed 2 bases, with 20 bases lying between them. Germline CDR1 SGDLS, CDR2 YYNGEE. There are 18 residues in the CDR3.

This clonotype was picked up many times. The gene calls are TRBV29-1 and TRBJ2-3; TRBD2 agrees at 7 bases. CDR1 is SQVTM and CDR2 is ANQGSEA in the germline V gene. Trimming removed 7 bases from V and 5 bases from J; junction bases left unmatched: 3. The CDR3 has 11 amino acids. CDR3 region: CSGDYLDTQYF. In DNA, the CDR3 is TGCAGCGGGGACTACCTAGATACGCAGTATTTT.

This clonotype was picked up many times. The chain links TRBV5-1 to TRBJ2-1; D tentatively reads TRBD1 or TRBD2 (5 bases each). The V and J ends lost 0 bases and 0 bases respectively, with 7 bases between them. The CDR3 contains 15 residues. Germline V lookup: CDR1 SGHRS, CDR2 YFSETQ. The CDR3 nucleotides are TGCGCCAGCAGCTTGGAGGGGAGCTCCTACAATGAGCAGTTCTTC. It encodes CASSLEGSSYNEQFF. Looking up the rest from reference TRBV5-1 and TRBJ2-1 gives the full variable domain: KAGVTQTPRYLIKTRGQQVTLSCSPISGHRSVSWYQQTPGQGLQFLFEYFSETQRNKGNFPGRFSGRQFSNSRSEMNVSTLELGDSALYLCASSLEGSSYNEQFFGPGTRLTVL.

This clonotype was counted ten times or more. The chain has TRBV24-1 and TRBJ2-1; D unclear. There are 13 residues in the CDR3. With 0 bases removed from V and 7 bases from J, the gap between germline ends came to 6 bases. Germline V gives CDR1 KGHDR, CDR2 SFDVKD. The CDR3 here is CATSDLRRNEQFF. For the CDR3, the DNA is TGTGCCACCAGTGATTTGCGCCGGAATGAGCAGTTCTTC.

In its sample, this clonotype was seen a few times. The rearrangement uses TRBV29-1 and TRBJ1-2; a possible D gene is TRBD1 (5 bases). The germline V and J ends were trimmed by 1 base and 12 bases, with 24 bases remaining between them. CDR3 length: 15 residues. Germline loops: CDR1 SQVTM, CDR2 ANQGSEA. This CDR3 is CSVEGTGAGTPGNTF. The CDR3 bases are TGCAGCGTTGAAGGGACCGGGGCCGGGACCCCCGGGAACACCTTC.

This clonotype has at least ten counts. J is TRBJ2-5 and V is TRBV28; TRBD2 aligns across 8 bases. This CDR3 has 14 residues. Germline V CDR1 and CDR2: MDHEN, SYDVKM. V shed 6 bases and J 4 bases; nucleotides not matched to a gene: 7. The CDR3 DNA reads as TGTGCCAGCAGGTCGGCGGGGGGCGCAGAGACCCAGTACTTC. Protein sequence: CASRSAGGAETQYF.

The chain carries TRBV12-3 or TRBV12-4 and TRBJ2-1, with 12 nucleotides matching TRBD2. The CDR3 runs to 15 residues. V lost 6 bases and J lost 7; bases outside the gene matches: 7. The CDR3 protein is CASRLTSGGWNEQFF. CDR3 bases: TGTGCCAGCAGGTTGACTAGCGGGGGTTGGAATGAGCAGTTCTTC.

This clonotype was detected ten times or more. The rearrangement uses TRBV14 and TRBJ2-2; 8 positions match TRBD2. Germline CDR1 and CDR2: SGHDN and FVKESK. V lost 4 bases to trimming and J lost 3 bases; unmatched junction nucleotides: 7. The CDR3 covers 16 residues. As DNA, the CDR3 is TGTGCCAGCAGCCCGGGACTAGTAATTTACACCGGGGAGCTGTTTTTT. Translated, it gives CASSPGLVIYTGELFF.

This clonotype was seen a handful of times. V is TRBV28 and J is TRBJ1-5; 10 nucleotides match TRBD1. Germline CDR1 is MDHEN and CDR2 is SYDVKM. The CDR3 consists of 14 residues. Trimming cost V 7 bases and J 6 bases; bases outside gene matches: 6. For the CDR3, the DNA is TGTGCCAGCATCGCCGGACAGGGGGGTCAGCCCCAGCATTTT. The encoded protein is CASIAGQGGQPQHF. The full variable domain, with the rest looked up from reference TRBV28 and TRBJ1-5, is DVKVTQSSRYLVKRTGEKVFLECVQDMDHENMFWYRQDPGLGLRLIYFSYDVKMKEKGDIPEGYSVSREKKERFSLILESASTNQTSMYLCASIAGQGGQPQHFGDGTRLSIL.

This clonotype was observed many times. V gene TRBV28 combines with J gene TRBJ2-2, with a possible D match to TRBD2 (6 bases). The V gene's germline CDR1 is MDHEN and CDR2 SYDVKM. V was shortened by 2 bases and J by 7 bases, with 14 bases between the two germline ends. There are 15 residues in the CDR3. The CDR3 nucleotides read TGTGCCAGCAGTTTACGCCTAGCGTACAACGGGGAGCTGTTTTTT. This sequence encodes CASSLRLAYNGELFF.

In its sample, this clonotype was seen many times. The V gene is TRBV28, the J gene TRBJ2-3; 9 positions agree with TRBD2. The CDR3 loop spans 17 amino acids. Germline-derived CDR1 and CDR2 are MDHEN and SYDVKM. The V segment lost 5 bases and the J segment 0 bases; nucleotides outside the gene matches: 9. The CDR3 coding sequence is TGTGCCAGCAGTAAGACTAGCGGTACTTCTAGCACAGATACGCAGTATTTT. It is translated as CASSKTSGTSSTDTQYF.

Ten or more counts support this clonotype. The CDR3: CASSAPFTGPEQYF. DNA of the CDR3: TGTGCCAGCAGTGCCCCCTTTACAGGGCCCGAGCAGTACTTC. V is TRBV28 and J is TRBJ2-7; possibly TRBD1 for D (6 bases). The CDR3 spans 14 residues. V gave up 5 bases and J gave up 6 bases, with 17 bases separating them. Germline assignment: CDR1 MDHEN and CDR2 SYDVKM.

Worth noting for this clonotype: One junction end does not reproduce the germline sequence, and a read error may be involved. The chain has TRBV7-7 and TRBJ2-5; D tentatively fits TRBD1 or TRBD2 (5 bases each). CDR3 length equals 14 residues. The V gene's germline CDR1 is SSHAT and CDR2 FNYEAQ (reference sequence). CDR3 nucleotide sequence: TGTGCTAGCAGCACACTCGGGTCTGGGGGGACCCAGTACTTC. It translates to CASSTLGSGGTQYF. Full variable domain (missing parts from reference TRBV7-7 and TRBJ2-5): GAGVSQSPRYKVTKRGQDVTLRCDPISSHATLYWYQQALGQGPEFLTYFNYEAQPDKSGLPSDRFSAERPEGSISTLTIQRTEQRDSAMYRCASSTLGSGGTQYFGPGTRLLVL.

The chain links TRBV20-1 to TRBJ2-4, with D uncertain. The length of the CDR3 is 11 residues. Looked up from germline, CDR1 is DFQATT and CDR2 is SNEGSKA (reference sequence). Trimming removed 3 bases at V and 9 bases at J, with 9 bases between. CDR3 coding DNA: TGCAGTGCTAGTTATCTCGGCATTCAGTACTTC. Its translation: CSASYLGIQYF.

This clonotype was detected many times. The chain combines TRBV5-1 with TRBJ2-5; 8 bases are a match to TRBD1. V dropped 4 bases and J dropped 4; count of bases not matched to a gene: 15. The CDR3 consists of 17 residues. Germline V gene sequence: CDR1 SGHRS, CDR2 YFSETQ. The CDR3 region is CASSEGPRDRSGETQYF. DNA for the CDR3: TGCGCCAGCAGCGAGGGCCCCCGGGACAGGTCGGGAGAGACCCAGTACTTC.

This clonotype was seen at least ten times. The rearrangement links TRBV6-6 to TRBJ2-1, with unresolved D. Germline lookup yields CDR1 MNHNY and CDR2 SVGAGI (reference sequence). The CDR3 loop spans 11 amino acids. V lost 7 bases and J lost 6, with 7 bases in between. In nucleotides, the CDR3 is TGTGCCAGCATCTCCGGCAATGAGCAGTTCTTC. Residues: CASISGNEQFF.